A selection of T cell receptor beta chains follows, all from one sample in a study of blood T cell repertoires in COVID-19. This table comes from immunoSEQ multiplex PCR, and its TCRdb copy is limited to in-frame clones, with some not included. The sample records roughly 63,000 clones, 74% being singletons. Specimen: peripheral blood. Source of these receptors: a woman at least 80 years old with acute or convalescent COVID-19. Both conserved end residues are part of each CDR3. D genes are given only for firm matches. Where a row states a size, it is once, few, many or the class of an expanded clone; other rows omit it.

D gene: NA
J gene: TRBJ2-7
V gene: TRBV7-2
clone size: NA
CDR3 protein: CASSLLATYEQYF
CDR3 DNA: TGTGCCAGCAGCTTGCTTGCGACCTACGAGCAGTACTTC

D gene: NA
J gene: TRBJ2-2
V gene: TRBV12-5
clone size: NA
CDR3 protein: CASGLVLGRSWTENTGELFF
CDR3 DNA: TGTGCTAGTGGTTTGGTACTGGGGAGGTCCTGGACTGAGAACACCGGGGAGCTGTTTTTT

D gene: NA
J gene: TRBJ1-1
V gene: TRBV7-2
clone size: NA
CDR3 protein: CASTIIAEAFF
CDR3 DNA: TGTGCCAGCACTATAATCGCTGAAGCTTTCTTT

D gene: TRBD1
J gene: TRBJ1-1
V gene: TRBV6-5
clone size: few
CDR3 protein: CASSWDRVATEAFF
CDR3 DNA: TGTGCCAGCAGTTGGGACAGGGTGGCGACTGAAGCTTTCTTT

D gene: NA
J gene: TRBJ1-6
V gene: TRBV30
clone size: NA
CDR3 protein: CAWDYSTYNSPLHF
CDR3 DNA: TGTGCCTGGGATTACAGTACTTATAATTCACCCCTCCACTTT

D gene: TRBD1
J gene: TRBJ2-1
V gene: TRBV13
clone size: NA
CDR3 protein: CASSLGSGQGTYNEQFF
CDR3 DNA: TGTGCCAGCAGCTTAGGTTCAGGACAGGGCACCTACAATGAGCAGTTCTTC

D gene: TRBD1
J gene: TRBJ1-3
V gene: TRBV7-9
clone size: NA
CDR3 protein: CASSSDRVSGNTIYF
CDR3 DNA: TGTGCCAGCAGCTCCGACAGGGTCTCTGGAAACACCATATATTTT

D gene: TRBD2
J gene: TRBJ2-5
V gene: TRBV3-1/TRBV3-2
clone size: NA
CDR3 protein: CASSLKAGGLQETQYF
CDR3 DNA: TGTGCCAGCAGCCTCAAAGCGGGAGGTCTTCAAGAGACCCAGTACTTC

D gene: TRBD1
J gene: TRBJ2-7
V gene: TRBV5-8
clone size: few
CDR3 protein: CASSPHGTGFPYEQYF
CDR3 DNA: TGTGCCAGCAGCCCCCACGGGACAGGGTTCCCCTACGAGCAGTACTTC

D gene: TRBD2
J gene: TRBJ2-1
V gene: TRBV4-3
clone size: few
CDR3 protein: CASSQVTAGGYNEQFF
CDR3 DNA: TGCGCCAGCAGCCAAGTGACGGCGGGAGGGTACAATGAGCAGTTCTTC

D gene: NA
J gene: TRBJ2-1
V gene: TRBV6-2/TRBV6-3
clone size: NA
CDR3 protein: CASSYSEGEQFF
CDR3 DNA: TGTGCCAGCAGTTACAGCGAGGGTGAGCAGTTCTTC

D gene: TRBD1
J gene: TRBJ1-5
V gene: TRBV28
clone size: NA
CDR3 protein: CASSRDRRYHQPQHF
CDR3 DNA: TGTGCCAGCAGTCGGGACAGGAGATACCATCAGCCCCAGCATTTT

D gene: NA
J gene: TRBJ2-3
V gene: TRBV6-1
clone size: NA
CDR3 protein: CASSERGKGADTQYF
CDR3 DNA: TGTGCCAGCAGTGAACGGGGGAAGGGAGCAGATACGCAGTATTTT

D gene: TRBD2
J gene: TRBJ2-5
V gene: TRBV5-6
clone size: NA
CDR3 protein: CASSRAGEETQYF
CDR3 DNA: TGTGCCAGCAGCAGAGCGGGAGAAGAGACCCAGTACTTC

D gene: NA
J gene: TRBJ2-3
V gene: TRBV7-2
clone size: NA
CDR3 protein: CASSVRGQPRDTQYF
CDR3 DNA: TGTGCCAGCAGCGTTCGGGGACAACCTCGCGATACGCAGTATTTT

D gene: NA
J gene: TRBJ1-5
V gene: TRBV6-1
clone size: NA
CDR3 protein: CASSGGVLLSNQPQHF
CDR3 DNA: TGTGCCAGCAGTGGGGGGGTTTTACTTAGCAATCAGCCCCAGCATTTT

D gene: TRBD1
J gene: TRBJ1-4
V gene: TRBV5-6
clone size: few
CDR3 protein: CASSRGTGGINEKLFF
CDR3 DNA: TGTGCCAGCAGCAGGGGGACAGGGGGCATTAATGAAAAACTGTTTTTT

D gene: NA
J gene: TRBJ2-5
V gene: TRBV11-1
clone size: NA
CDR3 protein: CASSFEGVRETQYF
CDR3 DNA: TGTGCCAGCAGCTTCGAGGGGGTTAGGGAGACCCAGTACTTC

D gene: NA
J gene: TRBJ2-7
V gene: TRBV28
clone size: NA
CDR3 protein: CASSRSRGSPYEQYF
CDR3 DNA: TGTGCCAGCAGTCGGAGTCGGGGGAGCCCCTACGAGCAGTACTTC

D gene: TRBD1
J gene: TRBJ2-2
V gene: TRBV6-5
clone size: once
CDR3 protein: CASSRDRNTGELFF
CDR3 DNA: TGTGCCAGCAGCAGGGACAGGAACACCGGGGAGCTGTTTTTT

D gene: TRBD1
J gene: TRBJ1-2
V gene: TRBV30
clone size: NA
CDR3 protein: CAWSPLDREGNGYTF
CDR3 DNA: TGTGCCTGGAGTCCTCTGGACAGGGAGGGGAACGGCTACACCTTC

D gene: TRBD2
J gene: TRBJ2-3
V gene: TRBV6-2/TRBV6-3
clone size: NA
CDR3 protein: CASSLAGARTDTQYF
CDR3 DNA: TGTGCCAGCAGTTTAGCGGGAGCAAGAACAGATACGCAGTATTTT

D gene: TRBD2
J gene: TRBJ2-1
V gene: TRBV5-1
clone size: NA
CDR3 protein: CASSVPSGGDNEQFF
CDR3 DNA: TGCGCCAGCAGCGTCCCTAGCGGGGGGGACAATGAGCAGTTCTTC

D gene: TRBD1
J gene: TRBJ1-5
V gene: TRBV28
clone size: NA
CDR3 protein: CASRSGQGANQPQHF
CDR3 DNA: TGTGCCAGCAGATCTGGACAGGGGGCCAATCAGCCCCAGCATTTT

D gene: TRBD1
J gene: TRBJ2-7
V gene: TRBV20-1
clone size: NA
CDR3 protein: CSASLPGGTGREQYF
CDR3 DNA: TGCAGTGCTAGTCTCCCAGGAGGGACAGGGAGGGAGCAGTACTTC

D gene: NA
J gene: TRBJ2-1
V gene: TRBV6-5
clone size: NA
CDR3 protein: CASKQFSYNEQFF
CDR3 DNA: TGTGCCAGTAAACAATTCTCCTACAATGAGCAGTTCTTC

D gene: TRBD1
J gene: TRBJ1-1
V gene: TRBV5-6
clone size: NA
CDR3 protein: CASSMTGTEAFF
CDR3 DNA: TGTGCCAGCAGTATGACAGGGACTGAAGCTTTCTTT

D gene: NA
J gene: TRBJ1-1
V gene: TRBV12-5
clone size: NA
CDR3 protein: CASGLERQEVNTEAFF
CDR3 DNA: TGTGCTAGTGGTTTGGAAAGACAGGAGGTGAACACTGAAGCTTTCTTT

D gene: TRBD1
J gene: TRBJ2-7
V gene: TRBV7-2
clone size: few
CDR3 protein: CASSRGQGPYEQYF
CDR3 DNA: TGTGCCAGCAGCCGTGGACAGGGACCCTACGAGCAGTACTTC

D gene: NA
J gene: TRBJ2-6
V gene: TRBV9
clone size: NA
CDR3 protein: CASSVTVSGANVLTF
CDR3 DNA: TGTGCCAGCAGCGTAACTGTCTCTGGGGCCAACGTCCTGACTTTC

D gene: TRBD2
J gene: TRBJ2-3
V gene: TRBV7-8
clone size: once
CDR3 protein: CASSAVAGQDTQYF
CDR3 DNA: TGTGCCAGCAGCGCTGTAGCGGGACAAGATACGCAGTATTTT

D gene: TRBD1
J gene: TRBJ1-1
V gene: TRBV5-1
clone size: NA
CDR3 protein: CASSNSGTGITEAFF
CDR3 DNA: TGCGCCAGCAGTAACTCGGGGACAGGGATTACTGAAGCTTTCTTT

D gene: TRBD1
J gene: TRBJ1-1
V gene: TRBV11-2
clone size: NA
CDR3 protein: CASSWDRAPTEAFF
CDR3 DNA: TGTGCCAGCAGCTGGGACAGGGCCCCCACTGAAGCTTTCTTT

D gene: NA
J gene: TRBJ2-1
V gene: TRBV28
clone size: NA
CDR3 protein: CASNTRGRSRSEQFF
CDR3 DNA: TGTGCCAGCAACACAAGGGGTAGATCACGGAGTGAGCAGTTCTTC

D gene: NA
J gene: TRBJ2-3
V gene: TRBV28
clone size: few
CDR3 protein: CASRGASLGTDTQYF
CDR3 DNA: TGTGCCAGCAGGGGGGCTAGTCTAGGCACAGATACGCAGTATTTT

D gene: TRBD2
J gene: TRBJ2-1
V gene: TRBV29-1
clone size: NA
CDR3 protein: CSIPGLAGGNEQFF
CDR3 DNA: TGCAGCATCCCCGGGCTAGCGGGAGGGAATGAGCAGTTCTTC

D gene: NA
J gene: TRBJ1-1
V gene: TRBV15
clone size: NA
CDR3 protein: CATSRADTEAFF
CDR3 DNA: TGTGCCACCAGCAGAGCGGACACTGAAGCTTTCTTT

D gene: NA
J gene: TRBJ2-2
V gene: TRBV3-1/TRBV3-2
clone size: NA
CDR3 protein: CASSQRVSKQTGELFF
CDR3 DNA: TGTGCCAGCAGCCAACGAGTGTCGAAACAGACCGGGGAGCTGTTTTTT

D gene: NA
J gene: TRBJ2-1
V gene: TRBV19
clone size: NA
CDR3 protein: CASSMGVGDEQFF
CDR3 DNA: TGTGCCAGTAGTATGGGTGTAGGGGATGAGCAGTTCTTC

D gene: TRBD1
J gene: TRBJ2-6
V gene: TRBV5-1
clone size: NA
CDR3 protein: CASSQGAGANVLTF
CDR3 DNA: TGCGCCAGCAGTCAGGGGGCTGGGGCCAACGTCCTGACTTTC

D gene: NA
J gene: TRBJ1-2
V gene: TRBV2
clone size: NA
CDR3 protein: CASSEGLAAHYGYTF
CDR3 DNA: TGTGCCAGCAGTGAGGGACTCGCGGCTCACTATGGCTACACCTTC